These 27 T cell receptor beta chains were all obtained from the same sample, sequenced in a study of OX40 agonist ivuxolimab in advanced cancers. The data were produced by immunoSEQ multiplex PCR, yet TCRdb's version contains in-frame clones alone and is incomplete. Here the sample spans 60,000 to 75,000 clones, 80% to 95% being singletons. The input for sequencing was CD4+ or CD8+ T cells sorted from blood, taken in a trial of the OX40 agonist ivuxolimab. These receptors came from an adult with an advanced solid tumor such as melanoma, head and neck, liver or kidney cancer.

The rearrangement joins TRBV27 to TRBJ2-1, with D unclear. The CDR3 is made up of 11 amino acids. The germline CDR1 and CDR2 sequences are MNHEY and SMNVEV (reference sequence). V lost 5 bases, J lost 3 bases, and 2 bases lay in between. CDR3 coding DNA: TGTGCCAGCAGTGTCTACAATGAGCAGTTCTTC. Protein: CASSVYNEQFF.

The chain recombines TRBV7-9 with TRBJ2-3; D gene unclear. Germline values: CDR1 SEHNR, CDR2 FQNEAQ (reference sequence). This CDR3 contains 13 residues. Trimming left V 7 bases short and J 5 bases short, with 13 bases between. This CDR3 is CASTPLGRDTQYF. The DNA of the CDR3 is TGTGCCAGCACCCCCTTAGGTCGAGATACGCAGTATTTT. Supplemented by reference TRBV7-9 and TRBJ2-3, the full variable domain reads DTGVSQNPRHKITKRGQNVTFRCDPISEHNRLYWYRQTLGQGPEFLTYFQNEAQLEKSRLLSDRFSAERPKGSFSTLEIQRTEQGDSAMYLCASTPLGRDTQYFGPGTRLTVL.

This clone was observed a single time. J is TRBJ1-4 and V is TRBV29-1, with D perhaps matching TRBD1 (5 bases). The CDR3 totals 13 residues. The V gene lost 3 bases and the J gene lost 7 bases, with 12 bases spanning the gap. The germline V gene has CDR1 SQVTM and CDR2 ANQGSEA. The CDR3 DNA reads TGCAGCGTTGATCGGGGGGATGGTGAAAAACTGTTTTTT. It specifies CSVDRGDGEKLFF.

The V gene is TRBV7-8, the J gene TRBJ2-2, with TRBD2 as a possible D gene (5 bases). The V end lost 5 bases, the J end lost 7 bases, and 11 bases lay between the germline ends. Per germline, CDR1 SGHVS and CDR2 FQNEAQ. CDR3 size: 13 residues. CDR3 region: CASSTRSGGELFF. As DNA, the CDR3 is TGTGCCAGCAGCACTAGATCCGGCGGGGAGCTGTTTTTT.

The chain couples TRBV30 to TRBJ2-3, with D perhaps TRBD2 (6 bases). Looked up from germline, CDR1 is GTSNPN and CDR2 is SVGIG (reference sequence). Trimming took 4 bases from V and 4 from J, leaving 18 bases between them. This CDR3 contains 15 residues. In DNA form, the CDR3 reads TGTGCCTGGAACAACGAAAGGGCTAGCGCAGATACGCAGTATTTT. Protein sequence: CAWNNERASADTQYF.

This chain joins TRBV5-6 and TRBJ2-6, with D uncertain. Germline V CDR1 and CDR2: SGHDT, YYEEEE. The CDR3 covers 15 residues. V dropped 3 bases and J dropped 0 bases, with 7 bases sitting between them. In nucleotides, the CDR3 is TGTGCCAGCAGCTCCGGTTACTCTGGGGCCAACGTCCTGACTTTC. Translated, it gives CASSSGYSGANVLTF.

As concerns this clone: The identical CDR3 is also encoded by other nucleotide sequences in the sample. The CDR3 coding sequence is TGTGCCAGCAGCTTTGGACAGGGGAACCAGCCCCAGCATTTT. Residues: CASSFGQGNQPQHF. The chain combines TRBV5-6 with TRBJ1-5; 9 bases fit TRBD1. The CDR3 runs to 14 residues. CDR1 is SGHDT, CDR2 YYEEEE, per germline. J was trimmed by 7 bases and V by 2 bases; bases with no gene match: 4. Full variable domain (missing parts from reference TRBV5-6 and TRBJ1-5): DAGVTQSPTHLIKTRGQQVTLRCSPKSGHDTVSWYQQALGQGPQFIFQYYEEEERQRGNFPDRFSGHQFPNYSSELNVNALLLGDSALYLCASSFGQGNQPQHFGDGTRLSIL.

V usage is TRBV21-1 and J usage is TRBJ2-2; the D call in the table, TRBD1, was not verified against the DNA. TRBV21-1 is tagged as a pseudogene. The CDR3 length is 14 residues. CDR3 loop: CASSSREASGELFF. In DNA, the CDR3 is TGTGCCAGCAGCTCCAGGGAAGCGTCCGGGGAGCTGTTTTTT.

The V call is TRBV10-2, the J call TRBJ2-2; no clear D. CDR3 length equals 15 residues. Germline V CDR1 and CDR2: WSHSY, SAAADI. The V end lost 4 bases, the J end lost 5 bases, and 14 bases lay between the germline ends. The CDR3 DNA reads as TGCGCCAGCAGTGTATTTCGGGCTTTGACCGGGGAGCTGTTTTTT. Protein: CASSVFRALTGELFF.

V and J are TRBV5-1 and TRBJ2-7; 7 bases are a match to TRBD2. With 6 bases clipped from V and 2 bases from J, the junction kept 8 bases outside the gene matches. This CDR3 is 14 amino acids long. Looked up from germline, CDR1 is SGHRS and CDR2 is YFSETQ. The CDR3, as DNA: TGCGCCAGCAACACCGGGACTACTACCTACGAGCAGTACTTC. Its translation: CASNTGTTTYEQYF.

This sequence joins TRBV11-2 and TRBJ2-5, with TRBD2 matching over 7 bases. CDR3 length: 18 residues. In germline, CDR1 is SGHAT, CDR2 FQNNGV. V lost 1 base, J lost 1 base, and 12 bases stayed unmatched. CDR3 protein: CASSLVFGGKLGQETQYF. The CDR3 DNA is TGTGCCAGCAGCTTAGTGTTCGGGGGGAAGTTAGGCCAAGAGACCCAGTACTTC. The entire variable domain, with the rest obtained from reference TRBV11-2 and TRBJ2-5, is as follows: EAGVAQSPRYKIIEKRQSVAFWCNPISGHATLYWYQQILGQGPKLLIQFQNNGVVDDSQLPKDRFSAERLKGVDSTLKIQPAKLEDSAVYLCASSLVFGGKLGQETQYFGPGTRLLVL.

The chain carries TRBV9 and TRBJ2-5; 7 bases align to TRBD2. V was pared by 3 bases and J by 4 bases, with 3 bases of the junction left unmatched. Germline V CDR1 and CDR2: SGDLS, YYNGEE. The CDR3 covers 13 residues. The CDR3 DNA reads TGTGCCAGCAGCGCTGGCGGGGGAGAGACCCAGTACTTC. As protein: CASSAGGGETQYF. Complete variable domain (other parts from reference TRBV9 and TRBJ2-5): DSGVTQTPKHLITATGQRVTLRCSPRSGDLSVYWYQQSLDQGLQFLIQYYNGEERAKGNILERFSAQQFPDLHSELNLSSLELGDSALYFCASSAGGGETQYFGPGTRLLVL.

This clone has a single count. This chain links TRBV11-2 with TRBJ2-7; TRBD1 aligns across 7 bases. The length of the CDR3 is 14 residues. V gave up 0 bases and J gave up 4 bases; unmatched junction bases: 3. Germline CDR1 reads SGHAT; CDR2 reads FQNNGV. The CDR3 reads CASSLDHRGYEQYF. The CDR3 nucleotides are TGTGCCAGCAGCTTAGATCACAGGGGATACGAGCAGTACTTC.

V gene TRBV29-1 combines with J gene TRBJ1-2, with D unclear. This CDR3 is 15 amino acids long. Germline V lookup: CDR1 SQVTM, CDR2 ANQGSEA. Trimming took off 3 bases at V and 0 bases at J, with 14 bases between the two ends. In DNA form, the CDR3 reads TGCAGCGTTGATCATTTGGGAGCTGCTAACTATGGCTACACCTTC. This translates into CSVDHLGAANYGYTF.

V usage is TRBV27 and J usage is TRBJ2-1; D not certain. Trimming pared 3 bases from V and 4 bases from J, leaving 4 bases between. There are 12 residues in the CDR3. CDR1 is MNHEY, CDR2 SMNVEV, per germline (reference sequence). The CDR3 sequence: CASSFLYNEQFF. The CDR3, as DNA: TGTGCCAGCAGTTTTTTGTACAATGAGCAGTTCTTC.

The genes are TRBV7-3 and TRBJ1-1; a weak D match, TRBD1 (5 bases). This CDR3 is 12 amino acids long. Between the trimmed V and J ends, which lost 3 bases and 7 bases, there was a span of 9 bases. From germline, CDR1 is SGHTA and CDR2 FQGTGA. CDR3 coding DNA: TGTGCCAGCAGCTTCCAGGGAGGTGAAGCTTTCTTT. As protein: CASSFQGGEAFF.

V is TRBV19 and J is TRBJ1-1; D call uncertain. V was trimmed by 5 bases and J by 0 bases, leaving 13 bases between them. The CDR3 is made up of 15 amino acids. CDR1 is LNHDA, CDR2 SQIVND, per germline (reference sequence). The CDR3 reads CASSPRLTLNTEAFF. The DNA of the CDR3 is TGTGCCAGTAGTCCGCGACTGACCCTGAACACTGAAGCTTTCTTT.

V and J are TRBV19 and TRBJ1-5, with TRBD1 as a possible D gene (5 bases). This CDR3 is built from 14 residues. CDR1 is LNHDA, CDR2 SQIVND, per germline (reference sequence). V lost 3 bases and J 7 bases, leaving 13 bases between the germline ends. CDR3 sequence reads: CASSIYAGGQPQHF. CDR3 coding DNA: TGTGCCAGTAGTATCTATGCCGGGGGACAGCCCCAGCATTTT.

V and J are TRBV5-6 and TRBJ1-1, with 9 bases lining up with TRBD1. The CDR3 loop spans 18 amino acids. CDR1 is SGHDT, CDR2 YYEEEE, per germline. V shed 2 bases and J 3 bases; nucleotides not matched to a gene: 14. As DNA, the CDR3 is TGTGCCAGCAGCTTTGGGAACAGGGGGCCGGGGTGGGACACTGAAGCTTTCTTT. It specifies CASSFGNRGPGWDTEAFF.

The rearrangement joins TRBV2 to TRBJ2-7, with a possible D match to TRBD2 (5 bases). This CDR3 is 12 amino acids long. The germline gives CDR1 SNHLY, CDR2 FYNNEI. The V end lost 8 bases, the J end lost 6 bases, and 14 bases lay between the germline ends. This CDR3 is CASGSWRAEQYF. The CDR3 coding sequence is TGTGCCAGCGGGAGTTGGCGGGCCGAGCAGTACTTC. Complete variable domain (other parts from reference TRBV2 and TRBJ2-7): EPEVTQTPSHQVTQMGQEVILRCVPISNHLYFYWYRQILGQKVEFLVSFYNNEISEKSEIFDDQFSVERPDGSNFTLKIRSTKLEDSAMYFCASGSWRAEQYFGPGTRLTVT.

The chain recombines TRBV19 with TRBJ2-1; D is undetermined. CDR1 is LNHDA and CDR2 is SQIVND in the germline V gene (reference sequence). There are 13 residues in the CDR3. V was shortened by 3 bases and J by 4 bases, with 7 bases between the two germline ends. Here the CDR3 reads CASSMFEYNEQFF. CDR3 nucleotide sequence: TGTGCCAGTAGTATGTTTGAGTACAATGAGCAGTTCTTC.

V usage is TRBV13 and J usage is TRBJ1-1, with D uncertain. V was trimmed by 3 bases and J by 8 bases, leaving 7 bases between them. The V gene's germline CDR1 is PRHDT and CDR2 FYEKMQ (reference sequence). The CDR3 has 11 amino acids. The CDR3 loop reads CASSFTGEAFF. The CDR3 bases are TGTGCCAGCAGCTTTACCGGGGAAGCTTTCTTT.

The DNA for the CDR3 is TGCACTAGCAGCCGGGCAGGGACTGGAAACACCATATATTTT. Its protein is CTSSRAGTGNTIYF. J is TRBJ1-3 and V is TRBV5-1; D is possibly TRBD1 (5 bases). This CDR3 has 14 residues. Germline V gene sequence: CDR1 SGHRS, CDR2 YFSETQ.

The chain is built from TRBV5-1 and TRBJ1-1; D may be TRBD1 (5 bases). Germline V gene sequence: CDR1 SGHRS, CDR2 YFSETQ. The CDR3 runs 15 residues. Trimming stripped 1 base from V and 3 bases from J, with 13 bases between. This CDR3 reads CASSLRTGVYTEAFF. The CDR3 coding sequence is TGCGCCAGCAGCTTGAGGACGGGGGTATACACTGAAGCTTTCTTT. The whole variable domain, filled in from reference TRBV5-1 and TRBJ1-1, reads KAGVTQTPRYLIKTRGQQVTLSCSPISGHRSVSWYQQTPGQGLQFLFEYFSETQRNKGNFPGRFSGRQFSNSRSEMNVSTLELGDSALYLCASSLRTGVYTEAFFGQGTRLTVV.

The rearrangement links TRBV29-1 to TRBJ2-2; D is possibly TRBD1 or TRBD2 (6 bases each). V dropped 3 bases and J dropped 7 bases, with 21 bases sitting between them. The CDR3 extends over 16 amino acids. Germline V gene lookup returns CDR1 SQVTM and CDR2 ANQGSEA. CDR3 coding DNA: TGCAGCGTTGAGTTAGATTCAGCAGGGGAGGTCGGGGAGCTGTTTTTT. Its translation: CSVELDSAGEVGELFF.

The rearrangement links TRBV13 to TRBJ2-7, with 14 bases that match TRBD2. Germline CDR1 PRHDT, CDR2 FYEKMQ (reference sequence). The length of the CDR3 is 15 residues. V was clipped by 5 bases and J by 5 bases; unmatched bases: 5. Here the CDR3 reads CASSAGLAGAHEQYF. For the CDR3, the DNA is TGTGCCAGCAGCGCGGGACTAGCGGGAGCCCACGAGCAGTACTTC.

J is TRBJ2-3 and V is TRBV7-9; TRBD2 matches at 15 bases. The CDR3 extends over 17 amino acids. In germline, CDR1 is SEHNR, CDR2 FQNEAQ (reference sequence). The V segment lost 9 bases and the J segment 5 bases; nucleotides outside the gene matches: 12. The CDR3 DNA reads as TGTGCCAGTGGGGGTTTCTGGACTAGCGGGAGGGGAGATACGCAGTATTTT. Its protein is CASGGFWTSGRGDTQYF. Full variable domain (remainder filled in from reference TRBV7-9 and TRBJ2-3): DTGVSQNPRHKITKRGQNVTFRCDPISEHNRLYWYRQTLGQGPEFLTYFQNEAQLEKSRLLSDRFSAERPKGSFSTLEIQRTEQGDSAMYLCASGGFWTSGRGDTQYFGPGTRLTVL.